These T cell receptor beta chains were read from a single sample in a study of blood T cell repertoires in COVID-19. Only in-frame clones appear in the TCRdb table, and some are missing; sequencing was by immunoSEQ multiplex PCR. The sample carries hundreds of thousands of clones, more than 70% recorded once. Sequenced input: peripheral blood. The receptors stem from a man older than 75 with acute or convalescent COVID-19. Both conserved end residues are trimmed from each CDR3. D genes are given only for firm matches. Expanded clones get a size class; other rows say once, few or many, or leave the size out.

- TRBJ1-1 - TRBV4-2 ASSQELGGAF
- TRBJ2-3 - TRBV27 ASSPGLVPLSTDTQY
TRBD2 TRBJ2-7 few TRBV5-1 ATRATSGSYEQY
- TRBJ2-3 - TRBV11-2 ASSGQGLSTDTQY
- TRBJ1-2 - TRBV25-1 ASSEQTGNYGYT
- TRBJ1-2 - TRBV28 ASRTGQGLYGYT
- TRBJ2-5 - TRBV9 ASSVGGGLRETQY
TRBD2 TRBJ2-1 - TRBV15 ATSRDPLSGRAGEQF
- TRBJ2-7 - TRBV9 ASSVGSSEDHEQY
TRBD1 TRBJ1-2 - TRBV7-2 ASSFQGAGGYT
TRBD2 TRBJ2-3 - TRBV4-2 ASSVGGGRPGVGTQY
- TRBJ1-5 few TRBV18 ASSHDNSNQPQH
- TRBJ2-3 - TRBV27 ASSLRLTSTDTQY
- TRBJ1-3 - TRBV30 AWSTRAGSGNTIY
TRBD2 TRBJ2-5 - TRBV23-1 ASSPSGLAGEGETQY
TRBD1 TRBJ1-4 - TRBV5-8 ASSLAQGVEEKLF
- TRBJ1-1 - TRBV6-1 ASSERRGGPEAF
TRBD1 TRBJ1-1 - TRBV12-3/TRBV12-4 ASSRTGDTEAF
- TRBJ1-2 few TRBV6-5 ASKRDNLNYGYT
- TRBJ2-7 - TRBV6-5 ASSREQPLVYEQY
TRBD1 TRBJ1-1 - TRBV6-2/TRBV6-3 ASSRQGALTEAF
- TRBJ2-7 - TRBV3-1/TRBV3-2 ASSQGAGSIYEQY
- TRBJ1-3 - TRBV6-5 ASSYSGGTSGNTIY
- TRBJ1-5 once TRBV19 ASTQPLGATGQPQH
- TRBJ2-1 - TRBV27 ASSSASTYNEQF